This T cell receptor (beta chain) is drawn from a study of pediatric ulcerative colitis (dated by TCRdb to about 2019). In terms of the full investigation: From eight or nine newly diagnosed, treatment-naive pediatric ulcerative colitis patients and a few non-IBD control children, paired blood and rectal samples were collected.

A remark on this clone: Its antigen has not been determined. There are no base qualities to consult, and no much larger clone falls within one base.

Study-level results and caveats: Compared with controls, ulcerative colitis patients showed significantly higher autologous blood-rectal clonal overlap, a finding that suggests increased T cell trafficking to inflamed tissue. Two rectal CDR3 clonotypes were found in every ulcerative colitis patient but in no control. The healthy control group was small, consisting of only a handful of individuals. Features of the rectal repertoire distinguished controls, mild-moderate colitis patients and acute severe colitis patients, and in acute severe colitis, rectal diversity was reduced because of clonal expansions. Because the repertoires came from total lymphocyte DNA, rare subsets such as regulatory T cells may have patterns that are not reflected. For technical reasons, substantially fewer templates were yielded by the blood samples of two patients, and these blood samples were excluded from blood-rectal overlap analysis. T cells from blood may have been included in the rectal pinch biopsies, particularly in patients with overt colitis.

One to two pinch biopsies were taken from the rectum for research during colonoscopy. In controls, colonoscopy was performed for suspected IBD, macroscopically and histologically normal endoscopy was observed, and no IBD diagnosis was made within the following year. Before DNA isolation, rectal biopsies were subjected to proteinase K digestion. The Wizard kit (Promega) was used to extract genomic DNA from the blood and intestinal samples. Through the immunoSEQ TRB Survey service, multiplex V and J primers were used to amplify rearranged CDR3 beta regions from genomic DNA. To keep sequencing depth the same across samples, survey-level depth of up to 500,000 reads per sample was applied. Libraries were purified, pooled and sequenced on Illumina technology. The authors' analysis ran thus. Productive clonality, sample overlap, pairwise scatters, CDR3 beta length, V/D/J gene usage and productiveness were all assessed with the immunoSEQ online tools. Calculated diversity was the number of unique rearrangements divided by total templates times 100; Shannon and Simpson indices were also computed. Principal component analysis was performed on Z-score normalized data with the R prcomp function and the ggbiplot package. Morisita's index was used to quantify the clonal overlap between blood and rectum within each subject. This immuneACCESS table, as held by TCRdb, lists in-frame sequences with V and J called but not all clones. Of the missing ones, under half trace to an unresolved V gene in checked studies; the others have no known cause. D and trimming were read from the DNA, whereas the V and J calls and clone size are those reported in that table. Across this sample there are some 15,000 clones, with approximately 77% seen only once. 4.5% of the sample belongs to the ten largest clones.

Including the terminal cysteine and phenylalanine, the CDR3 comprises 14 residues. The sequence is cut down to CDR3 DNA, 42 bases in frame from base 1. The germline V gene encodes CDR1 SGHRS and CDR2 YFSETQ. V is cut by 5 bases and J by 2 bases, and the space between the germline ends is 10 bases. The sequenced sample was gut tissue. The TCR was taken from a boy aged 5-17 years who was a control in a study of pediatric ulcerative colitis. The chain links TRBV5-1 with TRBJ2-2, with a weak D call of TRBD2 (6 bases match). The DNA sequence is given as TGCGCCAGCAGTACTAGCCTTAACACCGGGGAGCTGTTTTTT. This yields the protein CASSTSLNTGELFF.